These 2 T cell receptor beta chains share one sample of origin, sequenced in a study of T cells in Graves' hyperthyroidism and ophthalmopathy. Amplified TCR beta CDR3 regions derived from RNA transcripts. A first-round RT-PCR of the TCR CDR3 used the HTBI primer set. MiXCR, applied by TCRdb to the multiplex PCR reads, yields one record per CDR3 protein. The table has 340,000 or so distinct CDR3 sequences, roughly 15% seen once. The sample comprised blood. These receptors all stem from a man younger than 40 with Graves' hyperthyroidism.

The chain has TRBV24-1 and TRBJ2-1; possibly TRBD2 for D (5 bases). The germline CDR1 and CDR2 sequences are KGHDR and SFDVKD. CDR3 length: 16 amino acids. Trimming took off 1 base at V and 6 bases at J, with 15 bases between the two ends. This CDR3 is CATSDFLASGGNEQFF. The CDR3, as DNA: TGTGCCACCAGTGATTTCCTAGCATCCGGTGGCAATGAGCAGTTCTTC.

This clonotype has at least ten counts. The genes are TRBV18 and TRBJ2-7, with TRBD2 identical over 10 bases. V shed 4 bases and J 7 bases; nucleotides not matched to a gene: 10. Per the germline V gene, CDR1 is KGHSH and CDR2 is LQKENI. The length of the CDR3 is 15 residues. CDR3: CASSRPGLAAREQYF. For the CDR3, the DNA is TGTGCCAGCTCACGGCCAGGACTAGCGGCAAGAGAGCAGTACTTC.